The T cell receptor beta chain under discussion was sequenced for a study of neurological immune-mediated disorders. This CDR3 has 14 amino acids. The V gene end was trimmed by 6 bases and the J gene end by 4 bases; junction bases not matched to a gene: 2. The V gene's germline CDR1 is ENHRY and CDR2 SYGVKD. TCRdb analysed the 5' RACE reads with MiXCR anew, one entry per CDR3 protein. The sample includes just under 45,000 distinct CDR3 sequences, about a fifth of them seen just once. The time point: technical triplicate 3. Specimen: PBMCs. The origin of this receptor is a man in his sixties with HTLV-1-associated myelopathy (HAM/TSP). The chain joins TRBV10-3 to TRBJ1-3; 11 nucleotides match TRBD1. The CDR3 loop reads CAIRDRGRGNTIYF. Written as DNA, the CDR3 is TGTGCCATCAGGGACAGGGGGCGCGGAAACACCATATATTTT.